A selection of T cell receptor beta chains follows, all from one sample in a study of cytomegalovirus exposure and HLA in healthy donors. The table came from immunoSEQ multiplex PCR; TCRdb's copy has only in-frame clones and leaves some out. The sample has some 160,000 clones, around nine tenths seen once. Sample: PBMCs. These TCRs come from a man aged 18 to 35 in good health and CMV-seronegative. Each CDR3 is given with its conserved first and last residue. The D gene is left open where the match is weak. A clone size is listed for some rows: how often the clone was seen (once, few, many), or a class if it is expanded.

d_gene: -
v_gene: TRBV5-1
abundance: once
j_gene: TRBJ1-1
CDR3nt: TGCGCCAGCAGCTTGGGGGCCGTCGATCCTGAAGCTTTCTTT
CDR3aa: CASSLGAVDPEAFF

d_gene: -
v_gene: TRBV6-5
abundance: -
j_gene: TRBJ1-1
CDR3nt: TGTGCCAGCAGTTACTCCGCGGGTGAAGCTTTCTTT
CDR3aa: CASSYSAGEAFF

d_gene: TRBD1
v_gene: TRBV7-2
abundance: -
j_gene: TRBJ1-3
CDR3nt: TGTGCCAGCAGTCTAACAGGGGCTAGAGGAAACACCATATATTTT
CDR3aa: CASSLTGARGNTIYF

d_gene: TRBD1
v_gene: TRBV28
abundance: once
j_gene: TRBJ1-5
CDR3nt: TGTGCCAGCAGTTTACTGGGACAGGGCCCTTTACGTAACAATCAGCCCCAGCATTTT
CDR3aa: CASSLLGQGPLRNNQPQHF

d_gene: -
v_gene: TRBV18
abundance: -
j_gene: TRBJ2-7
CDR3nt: TGTGCCAGCTCACCAAACAAAAACTACGAGCAGTACTTC
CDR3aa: CASSPNKNYEQYF

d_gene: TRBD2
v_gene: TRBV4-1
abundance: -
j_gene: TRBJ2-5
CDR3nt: TGCGCCAGCAGCCAAGATTACGGCGGGGGGGCCGAGAAGACCCAGTACTTC
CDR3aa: CASSQDYGGGAEKTQYF

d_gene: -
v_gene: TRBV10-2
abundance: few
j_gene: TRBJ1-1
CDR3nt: TGCGCCAGCAGTTCGGTAGGGGTCCCAACAAACACTGAAGCTTTCTTT
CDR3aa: CASSSVGVPTNTEAFF

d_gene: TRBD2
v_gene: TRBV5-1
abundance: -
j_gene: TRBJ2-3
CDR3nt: TGCGCCAGCAGCCAACTCCCTGGACTAGTCGATACGCAGTATTTT
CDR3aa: CASSQLPGLVDTQYF

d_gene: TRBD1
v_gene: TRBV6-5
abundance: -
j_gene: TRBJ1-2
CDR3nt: TGTGCCAGCAGTTACTCCGGGACAGAACGCTACACCTTC
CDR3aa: CASSYSGTERYTF

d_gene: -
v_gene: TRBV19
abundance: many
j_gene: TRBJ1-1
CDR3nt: TGTGCCAGTAGTATGGGTGACGCAGGGCCAGAGATCTTT
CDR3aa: CASSMGDAGPEIF

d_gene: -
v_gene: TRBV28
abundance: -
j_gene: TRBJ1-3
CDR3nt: TGTGCCAGCAGCCCCAGTCCAACCATCTTGAACACCATATATTTT
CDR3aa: CASSPSPTILNTIYF

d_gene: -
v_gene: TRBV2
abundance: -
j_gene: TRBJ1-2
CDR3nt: TGTGCCAGGGAGGACAGAAACTATGGCTACACCTTC
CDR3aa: CAREDRNYGYTF

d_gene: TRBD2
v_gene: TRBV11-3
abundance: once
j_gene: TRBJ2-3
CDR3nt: TGTGCCAGCAGCTTAGATCTCGGCGGGGGGGCCGCAGATACGCAGTATTTT
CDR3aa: CASSLDLGGGAADTQYF

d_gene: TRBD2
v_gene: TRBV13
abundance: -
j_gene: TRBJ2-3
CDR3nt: TGTGCCAGCAGCTCCAGGACTAGCGGGAGGGCCAGAGATACGCAGTATTTT
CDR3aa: CASSSRTSGRARDTQYF

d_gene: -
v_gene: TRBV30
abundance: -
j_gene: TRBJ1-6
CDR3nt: TGTGCCTGGAGTGTACCCGGCAGGGGAAGTTCACCCCTCCACTTT
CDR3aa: CAWSVPGRGSSPLHF

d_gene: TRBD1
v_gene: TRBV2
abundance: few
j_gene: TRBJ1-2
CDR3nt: TGTGCCAGCAACGGACAGGGAAGGAACTATGGCTACACCTTC
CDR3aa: CASNGQGRNYGYTF

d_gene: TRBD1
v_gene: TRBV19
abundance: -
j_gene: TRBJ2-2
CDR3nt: TGTGCCAGTAGTATGGGACAGGGTAGCACCGGGGAGCTGTTTTTT
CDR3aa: CASSMGQGSTGELFF

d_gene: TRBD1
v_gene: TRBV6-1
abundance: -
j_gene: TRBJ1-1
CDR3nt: TGTGCCAGCAGTTTGGCACAGGGGGCTGGTCTTGAAGCTTTCTTT
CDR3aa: CASSLAQGAGLEAFF

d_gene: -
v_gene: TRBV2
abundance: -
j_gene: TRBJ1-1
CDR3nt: TGTGCCAGCAGTCTACAGATAAACACTGAAGCTTTCTTT
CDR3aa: CASSLQINTEAFF

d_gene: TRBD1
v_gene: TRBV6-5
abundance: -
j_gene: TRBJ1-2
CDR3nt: TGTGCCAGCAGTTACTTCTCGGGACAGGGGGGTGGCTACACCTTC
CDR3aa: CASSYFSGQGGGYTF

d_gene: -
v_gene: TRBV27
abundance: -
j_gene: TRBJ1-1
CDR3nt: TGTGCCAGCAGCCTTTACTTTGCCAGGGATAACACTGAAGCTTTCTTT
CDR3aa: CASSLYFARDNTEAFF

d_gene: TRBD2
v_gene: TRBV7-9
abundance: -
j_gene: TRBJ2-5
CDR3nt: TGTGCCAGCAGCTTAGCTAGCGGGAAAGAAGAGACCCAGTACTTC
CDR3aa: CASSLASGKEETQYF

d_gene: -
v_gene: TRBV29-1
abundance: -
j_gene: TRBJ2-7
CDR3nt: TGCAGCGTGGGGACTGGCACGTACGAGCAGTACTTC
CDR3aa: CSVGTGTYEQYF

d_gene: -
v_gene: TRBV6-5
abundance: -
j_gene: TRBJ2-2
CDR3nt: TGTGCCAGCAGTTACTGGTTCGGGAACGGGGAGCTGTTTTTT
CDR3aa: CASSYWFGNGELFF

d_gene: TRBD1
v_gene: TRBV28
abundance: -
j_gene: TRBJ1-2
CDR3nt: TGTGCCAGCAGTCAACAGGGGACAGTCTATGGCTACACCTTC
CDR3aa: CASSQQGTVYGYTF

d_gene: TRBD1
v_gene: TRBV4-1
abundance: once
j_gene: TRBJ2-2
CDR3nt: TGCGCCAGCAGCCAAGTCGACAGGGGGAGCACCGGGGAGCTGTTTTTT
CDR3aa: CASSQVDRGSTGELFF

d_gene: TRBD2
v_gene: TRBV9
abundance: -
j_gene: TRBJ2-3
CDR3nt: TGTGCCAGCGGGCTGGGACTAGCGGGGGATACGCAGTATTTT
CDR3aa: CASGLGLAGDTQYF